The clone carrying this TCR beta chain was detected ten times or more. This CDR3 is 15 amino acids long. J lost 7 bases, V lost 3 bases, and 9 bases had no gene match. Germline assignment: CDR1 SGHAT and CDR2 FQNNGV. Participant ages covered about 18 to 100 years across 20 to 30 US areas. This sample was included in a study of blood T cell repertoires in COVID-19. Using immunoSEQ multiplex PCR, the repertoire was profiled, and TCRdb retains in-frame clones only, with some absent. The sample carries a few hundred thousand clones, around 89% recorded once. The rearrangement uses TRBV11-2 and TRBJ2-7; the match to TRBD2 covers 10 bases. Sequencing input: PBMCs or T cells enriched from blood (not recorded which). The source is a man aged 25-45 years who had been exposed to COVID-19. The DNA for the CDR3 is TGTGCCAGCAGCTTTGAGAGCGGGGGGGCGCGTGAGCAGTACTTC. As protein: CASSFESGGAREQYF.